This T cell receptor (beta chain) was profiled in a study of glioma-infiltrating T cells. This CDR3 has 17 amino acids. In germline, CDR1 is KGHDR, CDR2 SFDVKD. V dropped 10 bases and J dropped 3; count of bases not matched to a gene: 15. The iRepertoire nested amplicon-rescue multiplex PCR amplified TCR alpha and beta CDR3s from RNA. MiXCR was run by TCRdb on the multiplex PCR reads, yielding one entry per CDR3 protein. The repertoire holds roughly 20,000 distinct CDR3 sequences, about 26% seen once, with around 13% in the top ten. The sample was glioma tissue, nonneoplastic brain tissue, or PBMCs (not recorded which). The V and J genes are TRBV24-1 and TRBJ1-1; 11 bases line up with TRBD1. This sequence originates from a human donor with low-grade glioma or glioblastoma, undergoing nonglioma brain surgery, or in good health (not recorded which). The CDR3 DNA follows: TGTGCCACTAAGTCCGGGACAGGGGGGGACCGGGACACTGAAGCTTTCTTT. Its translation is CATKSGTGGDRDTEAFF.